Described below is a single T cell receptor (beta chain) sequence and its context. It lacks a known antigen. No much larger clone exists at a distance of one base, and base qualities are not known. Peripheral blood CD8+ and CD4+ T cells from healthy donors, Susac syndrome patients and multiple sclerosis patients were profiled by high-throughput TCR beta sequencing. Susac syndrome patients met recently defined diagnostic criteria for definite or probable disease. CD8+ TEMRA cells were enriched by FACS, while bulk CD8+ and CD4+ T cells were purified by magnetic negative isolation. Blood was collected in EDTA tubes and processed within 24 hours, with PBMCs isolated through density gradient centrifugation. PBMCs destined for TCR sequencing were cryopreserved in liquid nitrogen and later thawed in a 37 °C water bath. Purity of sorted or isolated CD4+, CD8+ and CD8+ TEMRA cells was at least 90%. The data were obtained in a study of CD8 T cells in Susac syndrome (dated by TCRdb to between 2018 and 2021). Notes on the research overall: Among the Susac syndrome patients who were sequenced, clinically active disease was present in more than five and clinical remission was observed in fewer than 10. Susac syndrome patients were therapy-naive, on corticosteroids (some also receiving IVIg), or on IVIg alone at blood withdrawal. Whether CD8+ T cell activation and differentiation in Susac syndrome was antigen driven was tested using repertoire sequencing.

Summary of the overall study and its limitations: In the CD4+ T cell repertoire of Susac syndrome patients, clonal expansion was not detected. The number of individuals in the TCR sequencing and HLA analysis was acknowledged as relatively small.

RNA was extracted with the RNeasy kit and roughly 0.45 to 1 ug was reverse transcribed using random hexamers. TCR beta CDR3 regions were amplified with the immunoSEQ multiplex PCR assay covering 54 Vbeta and 13 Jbeta segments. PCR amplification bias was corrected using a synthetic template baseline for primer optimization and computational correction. Per the authors' processing: Reads were annotated to V, D and J genes according to IMGT and were analyzed with immunoSEQ Analyzer, with only productive sequences retained. Clonality was computed as one minus Shannon entropy normalized by log2 of the number of productive unique sequences. For each patient and control, public and private clones were evaluated among the 100 most prevalent clones. Susac-specific clones were defined as absent from healthy and MS cohorts, around 1,000 published viral clones and other ImmuneACCESS disease sequences. The public reads were reprocessed in TCRdb via fastp at Q25 and MiXCR, keeping in-frame beta chains. Here each entry gathers all rows of one CDR3 protein and keeps the most common genes and DNA. The V and J calls here are based on TCRdb, not the publication. The sample contains roughly 250,000 distinct CDR3 sequences, roughly 95% of them found a single time. The top ten clonotypes cover about 0.1% of the sample.

Input material: CD4+ T cells from PBMCs. The receptor comes from a human donor with Susac syndrome.

The sequenced DNA is TGTGCCACCCAAACGAACACTGAAGCTTTCTTT. It translates to CATQTNTEAFF. The chain couples TRBV10-3 to TRBJ1-1, with the D gene not clear enough to name. The germline V gene gives CDR1 as ENHRY and CDR2 as SYGVKD. The CDR3 numbers 11 residues from cysteine through phenylalanine. Only the CDR3 DNA stays, 33 bases, in frame from base 1. V is cut by 10 bases and J by 1 base, and the space between the germline ends is 7 bases.